The 18 T cell receptor beta chains presented below share a single source sample, sequenced in a study of cytomegalovirus exposure and HLA in healthy donors. Primers: 60 Vbeta forward and 13 Jbeta reverse. Profiled with immunoSEQ multiplex PCR; TCRdb holds only in-frame clones, not every one. The sample lists 200,000 to 250,000 clones, approximately 80% occurring once. Sequencing was performed on PBMCs. The receptors were sampled from a boy aged 2-9 years in good health and CMV-seronegative.

This rearrangement joins TRBV29-1 to TRBJ2-3, with TRBD1 as a possible D gene (6 bases). CDR3 length equals 13 residues. V was shortened by 5 bases and J by 2 bases, with 11 bases between the two germline ends. Germline V lookup: CDR1 SQVTM, CDR2 ANQGSEA. CDR3 sequence: CSVKQGITDTQYF. CDR3 nucleotide sequence: TGCAGCGTTAAACAGGGTATCACAGATACGCAGTATTTT.

V is TRBV6-4 and J is TRBJ2-7; 11 nucleotides match TRBD2. Germline-derived CDR1 and CDR2 are MRHNA and SNTAGT. This CDR3 spans 16 amino acids. J gave up 3 bases and V 3 bases, and 7 bases lay outside the gene matches. Here the CDR3 reads CASSDSPGLAVYEQYF. In nucleotides, the CDR3 is TGTGCCAGCAGTGATAGTCCGGGACTAGCGGTCTACGAGCAGTACTTC.

This rearrangement joins TRBV30 to TRBJ1-4; 9 bases match TRBD1. Losses at the gene ends were 2 bases for V and 2 bases for J; bases not matched to a gene: 27. The CDR3 is 23 residues long. Germline values: CDR1 GTSNPN, CDR2 SVGIG (reference sequence). Written as DNA, the CDR3 is TGTGCCTGGAGTCACCCTCCGGGACAGGGAATATTAGTGATGAGCACGACTAATGAAAAACTGTTTTTT. The encoded protein is CAWSHPPGQGILVMSTTNEKLFF.

This clone has only one observation. This rearrangement joins TRBV19 to TRBJ1-3; 7 bases line up with TRBD1. The germline gives CDR1 LNHDA, CDR2 SQIVND (reference sequence). The CDR3 runs 14 residues. V shed 5 bases and J 0 bases; nucleotides not matched to a gene: 1. The CDR3: CASSRTGSGNTIYF. The CDR3 DNA follows: TGTGCCAGTAGTCGGACAGGCTCTGGAAACACCATATATTTT. The full variable domain, in which reference TRBV19 and TRBJ1-3 provide the parts outside the CDR3, is DGGITQSPKYLFRKEGQNVTLSCEQNLNHDAMYWYRQDPGQGLRLIYYSQIVNDFQKGDIAEGYSVSREKKESFPLTVTSAQKNPTAFYLCASSRTGSGNTIYFGEGSWLTVV.

This chain uses TRBV29-1 with TRBJ2-6; the D gene is possibly TRBD1 (6 bases). From germline, CDR1 is SQVTM and CDR2 ANQGSEA. V was cut by 4 bases and J by 0 bases, with 16 bases left in between. This CDR3 is 17 amino acids long. The CDR3 DNA sequence: TGCAGCGTTGTGCTGGACAGTCGCCTCTCTGGGGCCAACGTCCTGACTTTC. Translated, it gives CSVVLDSRLSGANVLTF.

This sequence joins TRBV7-9 and TRBJ1-3; D not resolved. The CDR3 covers 16 residues. Germline loops: CDR1 SEHNR, CDR2 FQNEAQ (reference sequence). Trimming removed 5 bases at V and 1 base at J, with 15 bases between. The CDR3 spells CASSPGSHTSGNTIYF. The CDR3 DNA reads as TGTGCCAGCAGCCCCGGGTCCCACACTTCTGGAAACACCATATATTTT. Combining the CDR3 with reference TRBV7-9 and TRBJ1-3 gives the whole variable domain DTGVSQNPRHKITKRGQNVTFRCDPISEHNRLYWYRQTLGQGPEFLTYFQNEAQLEKSRLLSDRFSAERPKGSFSTLEIQRTEQGDSAMYLCASSPGSHTSGNTIYFGEGSWLTVV.

V and J are TRBV9 and TRBJ2-3, with TRBD2 identical over 9 bases. Germline V lookup: CDR1 SGDLS, CDR2 YYNGEE. This CDR3 is built from 13 residues. The J segment lost 1 base and the V segment lost 6 bases, leaving 0 bases of the junction unmatched. The CDR3 here is CASKRGGTDTQYF. DNA of the CDR3: TGTGCCAGCAAGCGGGGGGGCACAGATACGCAGTATTTT.

The V gene is TRBV10-3, the J gene TRBJ1-2; D gene ambiguous. Trimming shortened V by 0 bases and J by 1 base, and 15 bases separated the two germline ends. CDR1 is ENHRY and CDR2 is SYGVKD in the germline V gene. This CDR3 spans 17 amino acids. DNA of the CDR3: TGTGCCATCAGTGAGTCTGGAGGTGTCGGGGTTAACTATGGCTACACCTTC. This codes for CAISESGGVGVNYGYTF.

The J gene is TRBJ2-5, the V gene TRBV11-2, with 13 bases lining up with TRBD2. From germline, CDR1 is SGHAT and CDR2 FQNNGV. The length of the CDR3 is 16 residues. With 5 bases clipped from V and 4 bases from J, the junction kept 7 bases outside the gene matches. This CDR3 reads CASSPTSGGAGETQYF. CDR3 sequence (DNA): TGTGCCAGCAGCCCCACTAGCGGGGGGGCTGGAGAGACCCAGTACTTC.

The V and J genes are TRBV5-1 and TRBJ2-7; 9 nucleotides agree with TRBD2. Trimming cost V 0 bases and J 7 bases; bases outside gene matches: 8. There are 15 residues in the CDR3. The V gene's germline CDR1 is SGHRS and CDR2 YFSETQ. In DNA, the CDR3 is TGCGCCAGCAGCTTGGGAAGCGGGGGGCGATGGGAGCAGTACTTC. Amino acid sequence: CASSLGSGGRWEQYF.

The gene calls are TRBV30 and TRBJ2-5, with 9 bases that match TRBD2. J gave up 1 base and V 1 base, and 4 bases lay outside the gene matches. The CDR3 is made up of 15 amino acids. Germline V gene data show CDR1 as GTSNPN and CDR2 as SVGIG (reference sequence). Here the CDR3 reads CAWSEARGGQETQYF. The CDR3 nucleotides are TGTGCCTGGAGTGAGGCGCGGGGGGGCCAAGAGACCCAGTACTTC. Combining the CDR3 with reference TRBV30 and TRBJ2-5 gives the whole variable domain SQTIHQWPATLVQPVGSPLSLECTVEGTSNPNLYWYRQAAGRGLQLLFYSVGIGQISSEVPQNLSASRPQDRQFILSSKKLLLSDSGFYLCAWSEARGGQETQYFGPGTRLLVL.

V gene TRBV7-2 combines with J gene TRBJ2-2, with 8 bases lining up with TRBD2. The V and J ends lost 6 bases and 3 bases, in that order; junction bases with no gene match: 6. The CDR3 length is 15 residues. Germline V lookup: CDR1 SGHTA, CDR2 FQGNSA. CDR3 DNA sequence: TGTGCCAGCAGTATCTCGGGGGGGTACACCGGGGAGCTGTTTTTT. This gives the protein CASSISGGYTGELFF.

This rearrangement joins TRBV15 to TRBJ1-5; D is uncertain. The CDR3 extends over 15 amino acids. CDR1 is LNHNV, CDR2 YYDKDF, per germline (reference sequence). V lost 1 base and J 2 bases, leaving 9 bases between the germline ends. For the CDR3, the DNA is TGTGCCACCAGCAGAGCCCCGTCGGGCAATCAGCCCCAGCATTTT. This encodes CATSRAPSGNQPQHF.

The rearrangement uses TRBV29-1 and TRBJ2-3, with D maybe TRBD1 (5 bases). The CDR3 loop spans 13 amino acids. V was clipped by 4 bases and J by 1 base, with 9 bases between them. The germline V gene has CDR1 SQVTM and CDR2 ANQGSEA. The CDR3: CSVVQQGTDTQYF. DNA for the CDR3: TGCAGCGTTGTTCAACAGGGCACAGATACGCAGTATTTT.

The V gene is TRBV5-1, the J gene TRBJ2-3, with TRBD2 matching over 10 bases. This CDR3 is 16 amino acids long. CDR1 and CDR2 (germline): SGHRS, YFSETQ. V gave up 0 bases and J gave up 5 bases; unmatched junction bases: 6. CDR3 sequence: CASSLESGGARDTQYF. CDR3 sequence (DNA): TGCGCCAGCAGCTTGGAGAGCGGGGGGGCCCGAGATACGCAGTATTTT.

The chain has TRBV15 and TRBJ1-1; 9 bases match TRBD1. The germline V gene encodes CDR1 LNHNV and CDR2 YYDKDF (reference sequence). The V and J ends lost 8 bases and 0 bases, in that order; junction bases with no gene match: 4. The CDR3 consists of 14 residues. The CDR3 sequence: CATGTGKMNTEAFF. The CDR3 nucleotides are TGTGCCACCGGGACAGGGAAAATGAACACTGAAGCTTTCTTT.

The chain recombines TRBV19 with TRBJ2-2; a possible D gene is TRBD1 (6 bases). Germline-derived CDR1 and CDR2 are LNHDA and SQIVND (reference sequence). There are 14 residues in the CDR3. V shed 3 bases and J shed 5 bases, with 10 bases lying between them. CDR3 amino acids: CASSIYTGTGELFF. The CDR3 bases are TGTGCCAGTAGTATCTATACAGGGACCGGGGAGCTGTTTTTT.

The CDR3 is CASSRGESYGYTF. The CDR3 coding sequence is TGTGCCAGCAGTCGGGGGGAGTCGTATGGCTACACCTTC. This chain joins TRBV6-1 and TRBJ1-2, with a possible D match to TRBD1 (5 bases). This CDR3 contains 13 residues. Trimming took 5 bases from V and 5 from J, leaving 12 bases between them. Germline V gene data show CDR1 as MNHNS and CDR2 as SASEGT.